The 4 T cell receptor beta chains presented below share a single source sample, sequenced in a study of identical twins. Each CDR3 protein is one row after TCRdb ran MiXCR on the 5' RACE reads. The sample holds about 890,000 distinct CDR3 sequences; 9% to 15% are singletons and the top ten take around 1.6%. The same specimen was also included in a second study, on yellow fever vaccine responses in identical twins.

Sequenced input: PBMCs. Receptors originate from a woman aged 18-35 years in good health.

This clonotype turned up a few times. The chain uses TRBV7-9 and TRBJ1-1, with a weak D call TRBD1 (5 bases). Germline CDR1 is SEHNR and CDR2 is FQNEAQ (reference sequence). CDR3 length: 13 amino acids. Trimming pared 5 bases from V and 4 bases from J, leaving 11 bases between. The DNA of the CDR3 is TGTGCCAGCAGCGGAAAGGGGCCCACTGAAGCTTTCTTT. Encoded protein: CASSGKGPTEAFF.

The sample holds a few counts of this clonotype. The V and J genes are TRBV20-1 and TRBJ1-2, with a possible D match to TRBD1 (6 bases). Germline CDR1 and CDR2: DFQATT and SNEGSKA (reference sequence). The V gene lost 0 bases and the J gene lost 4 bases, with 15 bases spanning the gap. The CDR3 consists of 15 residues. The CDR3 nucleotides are TGCAGTGCTAGAGACAGCCAGGGGCAAGTCTATGGCTACACCTTC. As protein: CSARDSQGQVYGYTF.

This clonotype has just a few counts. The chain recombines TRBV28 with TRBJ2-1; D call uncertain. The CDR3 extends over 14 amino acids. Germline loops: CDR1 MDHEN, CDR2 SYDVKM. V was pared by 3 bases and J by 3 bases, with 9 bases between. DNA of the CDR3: TGTGCCAGCAGTTTTAGAGCTCTCTACAATGAGCAGTTCTTC. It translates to CASSFRALYNEQFF.

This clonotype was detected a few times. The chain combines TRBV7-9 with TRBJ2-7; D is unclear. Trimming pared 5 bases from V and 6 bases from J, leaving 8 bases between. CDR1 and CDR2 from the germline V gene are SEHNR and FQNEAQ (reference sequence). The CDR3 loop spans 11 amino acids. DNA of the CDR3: TGTGCCAGCAGCCGAATCTCCGAGCAGTACTTC. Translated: CASSRISEQYF.